These T cell receptor beta chains were read from a single sample in a study of cytomegalovirus exposure and HLA in healthy donors. Sequencing was performed with immunoSEQ multiplex PCR; in TCRdb, only in-frame clones are kept and a portion is missing. The data contain tens of thousands of clones, around 70% of them seen just once; the ten biggest clones take up less than 8.5%. Sequencing input: PBMCs. These receptors all stem from a man in his forties or fifties in good health and CMV-seropositive. Each CDR3 is given with its conserved first and last residue. D genes are given only for firm matches. Expanded clones are given a class, and other clones once, few, many or no size at all.

TRBV7-9,NA,TRBJ2-1,TRBD2,13,TGTGCCAGCAGCTTAGCGGGGGGGACGGAGCAGTTCTTC,CASSLAGGTEQFF
TRBV19,NA,TRBJ2-1,TRBD2,17,TGTGCCAGTAGTATATATAAGGCGGCTAGCGGGAGTTGGGAGCAGTTCTTC,CASSIYKAASGSWEQFF
TRBV15,NA,TRBJ1-1,TRBD1,12,TGTGCCACCCGACAGGGGGGAGATAAAGCTTTCTTT,CATRQGGDKAFF
TRBV6-5,few,TRBJ1-2,NA,15,TGTGCCAGCAGTCCTCTCCAGGGAGGGGACTATGGCTACACCTTC,CASSPLQGGDYGYTF
TRBV7-3,NA,TRBJ1-1,NA,14,TGTGCCAGCAGCCCCGAGGGGGAACCTGCTGAAGCTTTCTTT,CASSPEGEPAEAFF
TRBV28,NA,TRBJ2-7,NA,12,TGTGCCAGCAGTGACACCCCCTACGAGCAGTACTTC,CASSDTPYEQYF
TRBV4-2,NA,TRBJ2-2,NA,14,TGTGCCAGCAGCCGTTTACAGTCCACCGGGGAGCTGTTTTTT,CASSRLQSTGELFF
TRBV18,NA,TRBJ1-1,NA,13,TGTGCCAGCTCACCACAGGGGATGGCTGAAGCTTTCTTT,CASSPQGMAEAFF
TRBV29-1,once,TRBJ1-1,NA,14,TGCAGCGTTCGCGGGGGGACGATGAACACTGAAGCTTTCTTT,CSVRGGTMNTEAFF
TRBV28,NA,TRBJ2-5,NA,16,TGTGCCAGCAGTTTAGGGGTCCAGGGAACCCGGGAGACCCAGTACTTC,CASSLGVQGTRETQYF
TRBV7-2,NA,TRBJ2-7,NA,15,TGTGCCAGCCCCCCAGGGGACCCCGGGGAGTACGAGCAGTACTTC,CASPPGDPGEYEQYF
TRBV18,NA,TRBJ1-6,TRBD1,19,TGTGCCAGCTCGCCCCGGGACAGGGGACCCGGCTCCTATAATTCACCCCTCCACTTT,CASSPRDRGPGSYNSPLHF
TRBV7-2,NA,TRBJ1-1,NA,13,TGTGCCAGCAGCTCCGGTCGGAACACTGAAGCTTTCTTT,CASSSGRNTEAFF
TRBV28,NA,TRBJ1-4,NA,14,TGTGCCAGCAGTTTTGGGGAGGGGAATGAAAAACTGTTTTTT,CASSFGEGNEKLFF
TRBV2,NA,TRBJ1-4,TRBD1,18,TGTGCCAGCAGTTGGGACAGGGGGGGCATCATGACTAATGAAAAACTGTTTTTT,CASSWDRGGIMTNEKLFF
TRBV6-1,NA,TRBJ2-5,TRBD1,15,TGTGCCAGCAGCGTATCGGGACAGGCCCAAGAGACCCAGTACTTC,CASSVSGQAQETQYF
TRBV9,NA,TRBJ2-1,TRBD2,16,TGTGCCAGCAGCGTCGATGGGCGGGAGACCTACAATGAGCAGTTCTTC,CASSVDGRETYNEQFF
TRBV13,NA,TRBJ2-3,TRBD2,20,TGTGCCAGCAGCTTGGGACACAGCCCGGGACTAGCGGGAGTAGGTGATACGCAGTATTTT,CASSLGHSPGLAGVGDTQYF
TRBV10-3,NA,TRBJ2-1,TRBD2,16,TGTGCCATCAGTGCGGCCGAAGGACTAGGCCACAATGAGCAGTTCTTC,CAISAAEGLGHNEQFF
TRBV7-9,NA,TRBJ1-2,TRBD1,13,TGTGCCAGCAGCTACGGGACAGGAGACGGCTACACCTTC,CASSYGTGDGYTF
TRBV10-3,NA,TRBJ2-5,TRBD2,12,TGTGCCACCCGGGGGGAGCGGGAGACCCAGTACTTC,CATRGERETQYF
TRBV29-1,NA,TRBJ2-5,TRBD2,15,TGCAGCGCCCAGGGACTAGCGGGGTTCTCGGAGACCCAGTACTTC,CSAQGLAGFSETQYF